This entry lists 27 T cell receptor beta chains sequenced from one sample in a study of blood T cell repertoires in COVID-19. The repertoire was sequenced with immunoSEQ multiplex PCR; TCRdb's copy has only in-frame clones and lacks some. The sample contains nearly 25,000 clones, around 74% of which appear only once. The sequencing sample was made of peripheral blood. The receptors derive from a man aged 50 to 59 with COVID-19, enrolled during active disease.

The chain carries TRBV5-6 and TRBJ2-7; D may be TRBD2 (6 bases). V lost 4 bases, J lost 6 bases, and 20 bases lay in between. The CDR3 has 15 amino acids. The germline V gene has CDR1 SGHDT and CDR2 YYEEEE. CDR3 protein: CASSPRPSAPAEQYF. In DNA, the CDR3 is TGTGCCAGCAGCCCGAGGCCTAGCGCCCCAGCCGAGCAGTACTTC.

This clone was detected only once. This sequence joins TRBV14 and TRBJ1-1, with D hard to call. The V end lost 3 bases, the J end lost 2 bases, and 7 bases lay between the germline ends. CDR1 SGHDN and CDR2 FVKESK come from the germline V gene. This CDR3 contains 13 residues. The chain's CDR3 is CASSQQRNTEAFF. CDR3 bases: TGTGCCAGCAGCCAGCAGCGAAACACTGAAGCTTTCTTT.

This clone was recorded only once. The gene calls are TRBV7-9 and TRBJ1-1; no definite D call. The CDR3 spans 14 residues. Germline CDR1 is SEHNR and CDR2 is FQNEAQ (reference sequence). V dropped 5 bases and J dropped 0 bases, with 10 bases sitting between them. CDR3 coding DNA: TGTGCCAGCAGCGGTGGAGTAATGAACACTGAAGCTTTCTTT. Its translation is CASSGGVMNTEAFF.

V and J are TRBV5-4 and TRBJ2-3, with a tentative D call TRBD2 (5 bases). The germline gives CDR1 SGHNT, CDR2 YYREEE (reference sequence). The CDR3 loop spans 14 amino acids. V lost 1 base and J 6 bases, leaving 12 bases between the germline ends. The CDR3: CASSLSLASDTQYF. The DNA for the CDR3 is TGTGCCAGCAGCTTGAGTCTAGCTTCGGATACGCAGTATTTT.

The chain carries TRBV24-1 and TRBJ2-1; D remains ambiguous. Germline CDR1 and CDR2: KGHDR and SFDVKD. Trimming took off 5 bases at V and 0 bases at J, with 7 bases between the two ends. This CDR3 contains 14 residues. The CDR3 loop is CATSASGSYNEQFF. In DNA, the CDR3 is TGTGCCACCAGTGCGTCCGGCTCCTACAATGAGCAGTTCTTC.

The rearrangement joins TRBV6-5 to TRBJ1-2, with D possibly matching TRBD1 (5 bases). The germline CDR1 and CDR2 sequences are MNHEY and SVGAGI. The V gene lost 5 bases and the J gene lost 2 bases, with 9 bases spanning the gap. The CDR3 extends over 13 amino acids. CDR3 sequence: CASSHQGNYGYTF. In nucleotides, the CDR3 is TGTGCCAGCAGTCATCAGGGAAACTATGGCTACACCTTC.

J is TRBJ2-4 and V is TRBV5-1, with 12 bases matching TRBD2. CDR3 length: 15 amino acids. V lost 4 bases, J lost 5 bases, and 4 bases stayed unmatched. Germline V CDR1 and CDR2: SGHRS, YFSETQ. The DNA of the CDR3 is TGCGCCAGCAGCGCACTAGCGGGAGGTCAAAACATTCAGTACTTC. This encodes CASSALAGGQNIQYF.

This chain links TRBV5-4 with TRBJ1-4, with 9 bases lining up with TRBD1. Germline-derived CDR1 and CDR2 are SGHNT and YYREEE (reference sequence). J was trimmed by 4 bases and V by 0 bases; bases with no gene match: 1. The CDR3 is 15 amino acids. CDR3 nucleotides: TGTGCCAGCAGCTTGGACAGGGGGCGTAATGAAAAACTGTTTTTT. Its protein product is CASSLDRGRNEKLFF.

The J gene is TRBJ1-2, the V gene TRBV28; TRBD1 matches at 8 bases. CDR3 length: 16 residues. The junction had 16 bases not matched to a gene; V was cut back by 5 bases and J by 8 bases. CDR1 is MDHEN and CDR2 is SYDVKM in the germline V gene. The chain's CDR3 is CASSDRTGTSDGGYTF. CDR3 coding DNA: TGTGCCAGCAGTGATCGGACAGGGACATCCGACGGAGGCTACACCTTC.

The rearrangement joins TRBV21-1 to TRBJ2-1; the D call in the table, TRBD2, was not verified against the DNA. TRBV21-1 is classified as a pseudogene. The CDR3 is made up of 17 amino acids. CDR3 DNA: TGTGCCAGCAGCAAAGTTTCGGCGGGAGCGTCCTACAATGAGCAGTTCTTC. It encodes CASSKVSAGASYNEQFF.

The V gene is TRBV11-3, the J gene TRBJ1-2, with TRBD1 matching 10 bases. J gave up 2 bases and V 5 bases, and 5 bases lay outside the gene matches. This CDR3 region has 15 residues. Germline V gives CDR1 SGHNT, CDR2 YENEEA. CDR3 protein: CASSRETGGNYGYTF. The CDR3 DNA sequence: TGTGCCAGCAGCCGTGAGACAGGGGGCAACTATGGCTACACCTTC.

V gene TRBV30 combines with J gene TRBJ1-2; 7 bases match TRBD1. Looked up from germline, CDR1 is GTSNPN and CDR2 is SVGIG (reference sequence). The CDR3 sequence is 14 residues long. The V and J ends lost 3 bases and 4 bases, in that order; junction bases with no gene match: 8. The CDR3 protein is CAWRETGVTYGYTF. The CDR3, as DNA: TGTGCCTGGAGGGAAACAGGGGTGACCTATGGCTACACCTTC.

The CDR3 spells CAWVDKNTGELFF. The CDR3 DNA reads TGTGCCTGGGTTGACAAGAACACCGGGGAGCTGTTTTTT. This chain links TRBV30 with TRBJ2-2, with D unresolved. The CDR3 spans 13 residues. CDR1 GTSNPN and CDR2 SVGIG come from the germline V gene (reference sequence). V lost 5 bases, J lost 1 base, and 8 bases lay in between.

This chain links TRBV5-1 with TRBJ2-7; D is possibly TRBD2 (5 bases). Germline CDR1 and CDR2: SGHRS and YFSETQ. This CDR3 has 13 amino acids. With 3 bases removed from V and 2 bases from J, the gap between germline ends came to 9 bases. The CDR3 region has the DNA TGCGCCAGCAGCTCCCCGGGGACCTACGAGCAGTACTTC. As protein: CASSSPGTYEQYF.

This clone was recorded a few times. CDR3 residues: CASSNPGDGNTIYF. CDR3 in DNA: TGTGCCAGTTCCAATCCGGGGGACGGAAACACCATATATTTT. The V and J genes are TRBV19 and TRBJ1-3; D possibly corresponds to TRBD1 (5 bases). With 8 bases removed from V and 4 bases from J, the gap between germline ends came to 15 bases. Germline values: CDR1 LNHDA, CDR2 SQIVND (reference sequence). CDR3 size: 14 residues.

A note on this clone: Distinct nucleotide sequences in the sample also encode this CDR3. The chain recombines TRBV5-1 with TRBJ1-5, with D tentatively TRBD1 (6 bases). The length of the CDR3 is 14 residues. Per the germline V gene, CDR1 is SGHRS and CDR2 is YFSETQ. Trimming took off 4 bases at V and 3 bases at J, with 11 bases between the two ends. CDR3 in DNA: TGCGCCAGCAGCCCCGGGACAAACAATCAGCCCCAGCATTTT. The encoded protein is CASSPGTNNQPQHF. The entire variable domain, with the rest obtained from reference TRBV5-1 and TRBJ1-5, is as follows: KAGVTQTPRYLIKTRGQQVTLSCSPISGHRSVSWYQQTPGQGLQFLFEYFSETQRNKGNFPGRFSGRQFSNSRSEMNVSTLELGDSALYLCASSPGTNNQPQHFGDGTRLSIL.

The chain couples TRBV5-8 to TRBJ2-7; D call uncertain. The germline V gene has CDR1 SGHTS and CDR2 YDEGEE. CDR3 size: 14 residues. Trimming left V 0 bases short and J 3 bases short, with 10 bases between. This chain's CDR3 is CASSLGHLSYEQYF. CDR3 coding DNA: TGTGCCAGCAGCTTGGGACACCTAAGCTACGAGCAGTACTTC.

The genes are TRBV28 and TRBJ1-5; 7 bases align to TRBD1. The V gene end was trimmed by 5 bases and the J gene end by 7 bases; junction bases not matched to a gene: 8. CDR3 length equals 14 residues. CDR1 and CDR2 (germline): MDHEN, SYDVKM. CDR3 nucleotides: TGTGCCAGCAGTCCGCCAGGGGGTCGACAGCCCCAGCATTTT. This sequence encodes CASSPPGGRQPQHF.

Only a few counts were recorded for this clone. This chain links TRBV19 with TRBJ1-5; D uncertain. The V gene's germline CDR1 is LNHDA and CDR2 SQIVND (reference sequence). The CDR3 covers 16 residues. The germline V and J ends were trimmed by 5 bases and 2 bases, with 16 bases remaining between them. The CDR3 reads CASSPSGSAGNQPQHF. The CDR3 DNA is TGTGCCAGTAGTCCTTCGGGGTCCGCGGGCAATCAGCCCCAGCATTTT.

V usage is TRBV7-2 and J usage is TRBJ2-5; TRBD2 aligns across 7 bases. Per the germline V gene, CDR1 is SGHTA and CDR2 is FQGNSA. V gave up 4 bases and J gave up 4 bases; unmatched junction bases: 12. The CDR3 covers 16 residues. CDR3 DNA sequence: TGTGCCAGCAGCTCTTTTAGCTGGGGGGGTGGAGAGACCCAGTACTTC. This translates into CASSSFSWGGGETQYF.

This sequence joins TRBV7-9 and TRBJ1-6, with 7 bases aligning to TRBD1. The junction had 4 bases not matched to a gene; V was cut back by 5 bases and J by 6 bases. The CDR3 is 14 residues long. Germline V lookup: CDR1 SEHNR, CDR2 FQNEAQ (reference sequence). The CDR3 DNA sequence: TGTGCCAGCAGCGTGACAGGGCCTAATTCACCCCTCCACTTT. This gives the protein CASSVTGPNSPLHF.

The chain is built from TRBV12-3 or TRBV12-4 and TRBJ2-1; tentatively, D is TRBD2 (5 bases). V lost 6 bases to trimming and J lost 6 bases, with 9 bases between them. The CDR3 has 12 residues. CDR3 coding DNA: TGTGCCAGCAGCCCTGGACTCAATGAGCAGTTCTTC. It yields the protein CASSPGLNEQFF.

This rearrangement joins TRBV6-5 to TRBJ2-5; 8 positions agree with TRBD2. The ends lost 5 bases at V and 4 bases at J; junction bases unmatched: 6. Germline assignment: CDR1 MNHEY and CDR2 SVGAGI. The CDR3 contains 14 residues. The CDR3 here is CASSLSGSTETQYF. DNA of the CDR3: TGTGCCAGCAGTCTGAGCGGGAGTACAGAGACCCAGTACTTC.

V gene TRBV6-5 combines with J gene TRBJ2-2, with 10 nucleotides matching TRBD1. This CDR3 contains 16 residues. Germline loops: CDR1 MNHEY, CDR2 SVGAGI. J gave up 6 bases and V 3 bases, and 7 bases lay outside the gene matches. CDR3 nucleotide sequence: TGTGCCAGCAGTTATGAGGGACAGGGGTCTCCCGGGGAGCTGTTTTTT. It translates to CASSYEGQGSPGELFF.

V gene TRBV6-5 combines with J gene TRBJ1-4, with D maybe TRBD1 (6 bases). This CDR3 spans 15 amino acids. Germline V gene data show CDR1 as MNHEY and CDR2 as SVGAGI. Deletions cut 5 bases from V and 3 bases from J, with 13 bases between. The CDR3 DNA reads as TGTGCCAGCAGTAAGGAGGGGGGGGCTAATGAAAAACTGTTTTTT. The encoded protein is CASSKEGGANEKLFF.

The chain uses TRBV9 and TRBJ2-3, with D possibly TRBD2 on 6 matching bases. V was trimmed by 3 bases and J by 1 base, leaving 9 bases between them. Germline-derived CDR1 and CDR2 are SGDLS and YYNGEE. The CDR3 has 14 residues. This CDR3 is CASSAQRGTDTQYF. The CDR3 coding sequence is TGTGCCAGCAGCGCACAGCGGGGCACAGATACGCAGTATTTT.

The CDR3 DNA sequence: TGTGCCAGCAGTTTATCGTCTGTCGGTAACTATGGCTACACCTTC. The encoded protein is CASSLSSVGNYGYTF. V and J are TRBV27 and TRBJ1-2; the D is unclear. The germline V gene has CDR1 MNHEY and CDR2 SMNVEV (reference sequence). V lost 0 bases and J lost 1, with 9 bases in between. This CDR3 region has 15 residues.